The present TCR beta chain was sequenced within a study of blood T cell repertoires in COVID-19. Original methodology: It was from reference gene primer amplification that nucleated cell counts were estimated. This table comes from immunoSEQ multiplex PCR, and its TCRdb copy is limited to in-frame clones, with some not included. That table furnishes V, J and clone size, whereas the DNA furnished D and trimming. This table holds some 200,000 clones, around 89% found once. This CDR3 has 14 residues. V was trimmed by 6 bases and J by 9 bases, leaving 21 bases between them. From germline, CDR1 is MDHEN and CDR2 SYDVKM. Participants came from fewer than 25 US areas, aged roughly 18 to 89 years.

This receptor was obtained from a woman between 18 and 29 years old who had recovered from COVID-19. The chain carries TRBV28 and TRBJ2-7; TRBD1 might be the D (5 bases). Sequencing input: PBMCs or T cells enriched from blood (not recorded which). The CDR3, as DNA: TGTGCCAGCAGCCCCAGGGCAGGTTTTGTTTCGCAGTACTTC. The encoded protein is CASSPRAGFVSQYF.